The clone carrying this T cell receptor beta chain was detected a few times. The data stem from a study of T cells in Graves' hyperthyroidism and ophthalmopathy. What was amplified from RNA transcripts were TCR beta CDR3 regions. In the first-round RT-PCR of the TCR CDR3, the HTBI primer set was used. Via MiXCR, TCRdb re-called the multiplex PCR reads, giving one row per CDR3 protein. The sample holds hundreds of thousands of distinct CDR3 sequences, approximately 13% seen once. With a duration under 2 months, the hyperthyroidism was newly diagnosed in patients aged 18 to 65. Fresh 10 ml peripheral blood yielded PBMCs. CDR1 and CDR2 from the germline V gene are MNHEY and SMNVEV (reference sequence). The CDR3 sequence is 16 residues long. V shed 4 bases and J 10 bases; nucleotides not matched to a gene: 18.

V usage is TRBV27 and J usage is TRBJ1-2; 7 bases line up with TRBD1. This receptor was identified in a woman under 40 with Graves' hyperthyroidism. Sequenced material: blood. CDR3 region: CASSSEYGDRGRTYTF. CDR3 coding DNA: TGTGCCAGCAGTTCTGAATACGGGGACAGAGGCAGGACCTACACCTTC.